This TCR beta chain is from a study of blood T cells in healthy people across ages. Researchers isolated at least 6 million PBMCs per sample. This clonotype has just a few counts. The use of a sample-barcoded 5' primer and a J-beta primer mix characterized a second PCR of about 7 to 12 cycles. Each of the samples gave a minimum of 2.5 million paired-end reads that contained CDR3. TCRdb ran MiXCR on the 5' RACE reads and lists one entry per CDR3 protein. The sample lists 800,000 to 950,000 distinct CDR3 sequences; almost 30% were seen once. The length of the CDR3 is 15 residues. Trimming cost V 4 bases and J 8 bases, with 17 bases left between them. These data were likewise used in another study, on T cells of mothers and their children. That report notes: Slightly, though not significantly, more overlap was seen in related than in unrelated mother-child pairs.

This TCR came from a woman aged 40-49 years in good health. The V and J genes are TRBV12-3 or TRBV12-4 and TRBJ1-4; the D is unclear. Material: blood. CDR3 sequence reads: CASSSGEGGREKLFF. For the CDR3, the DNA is TGTGCCAGCAGTTCCGGGGAGGGAGGTCGAGAAAAACTGTTTTTT.